A single sample gave rise to the 25 T cell receptor beta chains below, sequenced in a study of PD-1 blockade in classical Hodgkin lymphoma. Clones were read by immunoSEQ multiplex PCR, and TCRdb kept only the in-frame ones, dropping some. There are fewer than 65,000 clones in the sample; 85% to 90% occur only once, and about 15% lies in the top ten. Every patient was affected by relapse after autologous stem cell transplantation, while exposure to brentuximab vedotin was not uniform. The sample here was peripheral blood mononuclear cells (PBMCs), taken at baseline. The receptors derive from a human donor with classical Hodgkin lymphoma.

The chain carries TRBV15 and TRBJ1-5, with no clear D. V gave up 0 bases and J gave up 5 bases, with 11 bases separating them. Germline CDR1 reads LNHNV; CDR2 reads YYDKDF (reference sequence). The CDR3 covers 15 residues. The CDR3 loop reads CATSRETDGYQPQHF. CDR3 in DNA: TGTGCCACCAGCAGAGAAACGGACGGCTATCAGCCCCAGCATTTT.

This clone occurred once. The J gene is TRBJ1-5, the V gene TRBV28; TRBD1 is a possible D gene (6 bases). V was shortened by 2 bases and J by 0 bases, with 17 bases between the two germline ends. In germline, CDR1 is MDHEN, CDR2 SYDVKM. The CDR3 spans 18 residues. CDR3 amino acids: CASSLGGGVLASNQPQHF. The CDR3 DNA reads as TGTGCCAGCAGTTTAGGGGGCGGGGTCTTGGCTAGCAATCAGCCCCAGCATTTT. Looking up the rest from reference TRBV28 and TRBJ1-5 gives the full variable domain: DVKVTQSSRYLVKRTGEKVFLECVQDMDHENMFWYRQDPGLGLRLIYFSYDVKMKEKGDIPEGYSVSREKKERFSLILESASTNQTSMYLCASSLGGGVLASNQPQHFGDGTRLSIL.

This chain links TRBV27 with TRBJ1-2; a possible D gene is TRBD1 (5 bases). Germline CDR1 reads MNHEY; CDR2 reads SMNVEV (reference sequence). The V end was cut by 6 bases, the J end by 0 bases, with 14 bases between. This CDR3 is 15 amino acids long. CDR3 loop: CASREGMNPNYGYTF. The CDR3 coding sequence is TGTGCCAGCAGGGAGGGGATGAACCCTAACTATGGCTACACCTTC.

The rearrangement uses TRBV6-6 and TRBJ2-7; TRBD1 is a possible D gene (6 bases). Deletions cut 8 bases from V and 6 bases from J, with 17 bases between. CDR3 size: 13 residues. Germline CDR1 reads MNHNY; CDR2 reads SVGAGI (reference sequence). CDR3 nucleotide sequence: TGTGCCAGCCGGGACATCTCACAGCGCGAGCAGTACTTC. Its translation is CASRDISQREQYF.

The chain combines TRBV27 with TRBJ2-1, with D tentatively TRBD1 (5 bases). CDR1 is MNHEY, CDR2 SMNVEV, per germline (reference sequence). This CDR3 is built from 13 residues. Trimming took 10 bases from V and 4 from J, leaving 14 bases between them. The DNA for the CDR3 is TGTGCCATCATGTCAGGGAATTACAATGAGCAGTTCTTC. The encoded protein is CAIMSGNYNEQFF.

A single count supports this clone. CDR3 bases: TGTGCCAGCAGTTTCCATCTAGCGGGGGAGCAGTTCTTC. It codes for CASSFHLAGEQFF. V and J are TRBV27 and TRBJ2-1; 9 nucleotides agree with TRBD2. The length of the CDR3 is 13 residues. The V gene's germline CDR1 is MNHEY and CDR2 SMNVEV (reference sequence). Trimming cost V 3 bases and J 10 bases; bases outside gene matches: 4.

In this sample, this clone turned up once. This chain uses TRBV5-6 with TRBJ1-1; no clear D. V shed 0 bases and J shed 5 bases, with 2 bases lying between them. Germline lookup yields CDR1 SGHDT and CDR2 YYEEEE. This CDR3 has 11 residues. CDR3 coding DNA: TGTGCCAGCAGCTTGGAAACTGAAGCTTTCTTT. This translates into CASSLETEAFF.

The chain recombines TRBV16 with TRBJ1-4; the D gene is possibly TRBD1 (6 bases). The germline V and J ends were trimmed by 7 bases and 0 bases, with 12 bases remaining between them. From germline, CDR1 is KGHSY and CDR2 FQNENV. There are 15 residues in the CDR3. DNA of the CDR3: TGTGCCAGCACCCCGGACAGAACAACTAATGAAAAACTGTTTTTT. The encoded protein is CASTPDRTTNEKLFF. The full variable domain, completed using reference TRBV16 and TRBJ1-4, is GEEVAQTPKHLVRGEGQKAKLYCAPIKGHSYVFWYQQVLKNEFKFLISFQNENVFDETGMPKERFSAKCLPNSPCSLEIQATKLEDSAVYFCASTPDRTTNEKLFFGSGTQLSVL.

The chain combines TRBV7-9 with TRBJ2-1; 10 nucleotides line up with TRBD2. Trimming cost V 6 bases and J 1 base; bases outside gene matches: 3. Germline loops: CDR1 SEHNR, CDR2 FQNEAQ (reference sequence). The CDR3 loop spans 15 amino acids. The CDR3 DNA reads as TGTGCCAGCAGACTACTAGCGGGGTCCTACAATGAGCAGTTCTTC. Protein product: CASRLLAGSYNEQFF. Using reference TRBV7-9 and TRBJ2-1 for the parts outside the CDR3, the full variable domain is DTGVSQNPRHKITKRGQNVTFRCDPISEHNRLYWYRQTLGQGPEFLTYFQNEAQLEKSRLLSDRFSAERPKGSFSTLEIQRTEQGDSAMYLCASRLLAGSYNEQFFGPGTRLTVL.

This rearrangement joins TRBV18 to TRBJ2-2; D is undetermined. The CDR3 sequence is 13 residues long. V lost 6 bases and J lost 4, with 9 bases in between. Germline CDR1 and CDR2: KGHSH and LQKENI. CDR3 protein: CASSSDTTGELFF. CDR3 in DNA: TGTGCCAGCTCGTCCGACACCACCGGGGAGCTGTTTTTT. Drawing the rest from reference TRBV18 and TRBJ2-2, the complete variable domain is NAGVMQNPRHLVRRRGQEARLRCSPMKGHSHVYWYRQLPEEGLKFMVYLQKENIIDESGMPKERFSAEFPKEGPSILRIQQVVRGDSAAYFCASSSDTTGELFFGEGSRLTVL.

The gene calls are TRBV29-1 and TRBJ1-1; 7 bases are shared with TRBD1. Germline V gene sequence: CDR1 SQVTM, CDR2 ANQGSEA. The CDR3 spans 15 residues. J gave up 5 bases and V 0 bases, and 9 bases lay outside the gene matches. This CDR3 is CSVEDGAGGGTEAFF. CDR3 in DNA: TGCAGCGTTGAAGATGGGGCAGGGGGAGGGACTGAAGCTTTCTTT.

Remarks on this clone: At one end, the junction sequence differs from germline, possibly due to a read error. The chain carries TRBV27 and TRBJ2-5; maybe TRBD2 (6 bases). The CDR3 is 11 residues long. Germline V gene data show CDR1 as MNHEY and CDR2 as SMNVEV (reference sequence). The CDR3 nucleotides are TGTGCCACCATTACCGACGGCCGGGAGAACTTC. Translated: CATITDGRENF.

There are many counts of this clone. Other nucleotide sequences from this sample produce the same CDR3. The chain's CDR3 is CASSLDVNTEAFF. The DNA of the CDR3 is TGTGCCAGCAGCTTAGACGTGAACACTGAAGCTTTCTTT. The rearrangement joins TRBV7-9 to TRBJ1-1; D unresolved. Germline assignment: CDR1 SEHNR and CDR2 FQNEAQ (reference sequence). The CDR3 has 13 amino acids. Trimming left V 1 base short and J 0 bases short, with 3 bases between.

The V call is TRBV7-8, the J call TRBJ2-7; 13 nucleotides agree with TRBD2. The CDR3 sequence is 16 residues long. Germline CDR1 SGHVS, CDR2 FQNEAQ. J gave up 3 bases and V 5 bases, and 7 bases lay outside the gene matches. CDR3 residues: CASSPRGTSGNYEQYF. The CDR3, as DNA: TGTGCCAGCAGCCCGAGGGGGACTAGCGGGAACTACGAGCAGTACTTC.

The rearrangement uses TRBV11-2 and TRBJ2-2; TRBD2 agrees at 7 bases. The junction had 6 bases not matched to a gene; V was cut back by 11 bases and J by 6 bases. The CDR3 runs 12 residues. Germline V gene sequence: CDR1 SGHAT, CDR2 FQNNGV. CDR3 bases: TGTGCCCTGGGGGAGGGTGCCGGGGAGCTGTTTTTT. Encoded protein: CALGEGAGELFF.

This clone was detected a few times. The V gene is TRBV6-5, the J gene TRBJ2-7; 8 nucleotides agree with TRBD1. Losses at the gene ends were 1 base for V and 0 bases for J; bases not matched to a gene: 5. Germline CDR1 and CDR2: MNHEY and SVGAGI. The CDR3 has 16 residues. Written as DNA, the CDR3 is TGTGCCAGCAGTTACTATCAGGGGGCTTTCTCCTACGAGCAGTACTTC. Its translation: CASSYYQGAFSYEQYF.

J is TRBJ1-2 and V is TRBV5-1; D not resolved. This CDR3 region has 13 residues. The germline V gene encodes CDR1 SGHRS and CDR2 YFSETQ. The ends were cut back, 0 bases at V and 1 base at J, with 4 bases in the middle. This chain's CDR3 is CASSLDSNYGYTF. The DNA of the CDR3 is TGCGCCAGCAGCTTGGACAGTAACTATGGCTACACCTTC.

This chain connects TRBV2 to TRBJ2-7; D is tentatively TRBD1 or TRBD2 (6 bases each). Per germline, CDR1 SNHLY and CDR2 FYNNEI. Trimming removed 6 bases from V and 6 bases from J, with 18 bases in between. CDR3 size: 14 residues. CDR3 region: CASRARGLLIEQYF. As DNA, the CDR3 is TGTGCCAGCAGGGCCCGGGGGCTTTTGATCGAGCAGTACTTC.

The chain joins TRBV19 to TRBJ1-6, with 8 bases matching TRBD1. Germline V gene data show CDR1 as LNHDA and CDR2 as SQIVND (reference sequence). CDR3 size: 16 residues. V trimming: 5 bases; J trimming: 5 bases; junction bases outside the gene matches: 8. The CDR3 sequence is CASSPRSGGNNSPLHF. The CDR3 DNA reads TGTGCCAGTAGTCCGCGGTCAGGGGGCAATAATTCACCCCTCCACTTT. Complete variable domain (other parts from reference TRBV19 and TRBJ1-6): DGGITQSPKYLFRKEGQNVTLSCEQNLNHDAMYWYRQDPGQGLRLIYYSQIVNDFQKGDIAEGYSVSREKKESFPLTVTSAQKNPTAFYLCASSPRSGGNNSPLHFGNGTRLTVT.

The V and J genes are TRBV6-5 and TRBJ2-2; D is undetermined. Germline V gene lookup returns CDR1 MNHEY and CDR2 SVGAGI. The ends were cut back, 2 bases at V and 5 bases at J, with 9 bases in the middle. The CDR3 has 14 amino acids. The CDR3 reads CASSYNSATGELFF. CDR3 coding DNA: TGTGCCAGCAGTTACAACTCCGCGACCGGGGAGCTGTTTTTT.

This clone was counted a single time. The chain has TRBV29-1 and TRBJ1-2; D not certain. CDR3 length: 11 residues. Germline assignment: CDR1 SQVTM and CDR2 ANQGSEA. Trimming stripped 6 bases from V and 2 bases from J, with 7 bases between. Written as DNA, the CDR3 is TGCAGCGTCACATTCAACTATGGCTACACCTTC. Translation: CSVTFNYGYTF.

The gene calls are TRBV10-1 and TRBJ2-3, with 10 positions matching TRBD2. Germline lookup yields CDR1 WNHNN and CDR2 SYGVQD (reference sequence). V was clipped by 7 bases and J by 7 bases; unmatched bases: 5. This CDR3 is 13 amino acids long. The CDR3 protein is CASTRGLAYTQYF. Written as DNA, the CDR3 is TGCGCCAGCACTCGGGGACTAGCGTATACGCAGTATTTT.

The chain employs TRBV29-1 and TRBJ2-1; D not certain. This CDR3 contains 16 residues. Germline CDR1 SQVTM, CDR2 ANQGSEA. V was cut by 6 bases and J by 5 bases, with 23 bases left in between. The CDR3 loop reads CSVRHHTRNSHNEQFF. The DNA for the CDR3 is TGCAGCGTACGACACCACACTCGTAACTCACACAATGAGCAGTTCTTC.

This rearrangement joins TRBV6-6 to TRBJ1-5; D unresolved. CDR3 size: 14 residues. V was trimmed by 4 bases and J by 3 bases, leaving 10 bases between them. Per the germline V gene, CDR1 is MNHNY and CDR2 is SVGAGI (reference sequence). CDR3 region: CASSLRQFNQPQHF. The DNA for the CDR3 is TGTGCCAGCAGTTTAAGGCAGTTCAATCAGCCCCAGCATTTT.

The chain links TRBV5-1 to TRBJ1-2; D is undetermined. This CDR3 has 20 amino acids. The germline gives CDR1 SGHRS, CDR2 YFSETQ. The V gene lost 2 bases and the J gene lost 3 bases, with 29 bases spanning the gap. CDR3 protein: CASSLTEFEPFDPLDYGYTF. CDR3 nucleotides: TGCGCCAGCAGCTTAACAGAATTTGAACCATTCGACCCCCTTGACTATGGCTACACCTTC.